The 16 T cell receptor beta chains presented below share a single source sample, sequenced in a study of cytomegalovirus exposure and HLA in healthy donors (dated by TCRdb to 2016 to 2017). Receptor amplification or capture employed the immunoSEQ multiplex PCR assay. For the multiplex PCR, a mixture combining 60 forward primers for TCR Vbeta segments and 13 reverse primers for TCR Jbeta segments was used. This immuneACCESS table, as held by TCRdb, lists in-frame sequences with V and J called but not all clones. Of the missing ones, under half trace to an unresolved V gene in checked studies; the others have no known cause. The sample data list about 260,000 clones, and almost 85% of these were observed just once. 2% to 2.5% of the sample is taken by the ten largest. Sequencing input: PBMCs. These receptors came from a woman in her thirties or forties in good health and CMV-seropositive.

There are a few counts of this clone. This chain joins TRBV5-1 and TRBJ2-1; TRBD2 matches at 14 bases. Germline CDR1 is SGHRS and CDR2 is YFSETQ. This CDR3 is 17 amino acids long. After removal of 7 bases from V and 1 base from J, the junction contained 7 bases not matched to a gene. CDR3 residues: CASFGTSGSRSYNEQFF. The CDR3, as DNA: TGCGCCAGCTTTGGGACTAGCGGGAGTAGGTCCTACAATGAGCAGTTCTTC.

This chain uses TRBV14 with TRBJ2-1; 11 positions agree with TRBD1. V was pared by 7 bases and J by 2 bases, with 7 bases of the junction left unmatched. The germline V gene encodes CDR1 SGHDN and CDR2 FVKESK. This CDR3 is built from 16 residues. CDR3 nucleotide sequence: TGTGCCAGCACCCGCGGACAGGGGGCGGCCTACAATGAGCAGTTCTTC. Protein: CASTRGQGAAYNEQFF.

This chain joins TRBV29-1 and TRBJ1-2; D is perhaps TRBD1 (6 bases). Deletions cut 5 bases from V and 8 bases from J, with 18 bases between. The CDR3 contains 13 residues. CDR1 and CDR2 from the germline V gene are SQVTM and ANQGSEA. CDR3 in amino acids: CSVLNQGPRGYTF. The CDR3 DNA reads TGCAGCGTTCTCAATCAGGGGCCAAGAGGCTACACCTTC.

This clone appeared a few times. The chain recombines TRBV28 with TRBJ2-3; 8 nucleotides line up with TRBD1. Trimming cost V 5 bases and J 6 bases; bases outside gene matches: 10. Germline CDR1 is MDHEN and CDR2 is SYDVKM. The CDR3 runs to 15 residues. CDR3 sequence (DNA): TGTGCCAGCAGTCTCCTTGAGACAGGGGTTGATACGCAGTATTTT. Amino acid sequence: CASSLLETGVDTQYF.

In nucleotides, the CDR3 is TGTGCCAGTAGAAACAGGGCCTATGGCTACACCTTC. Translation gives CASRNRAYGYTF. The V call is TRBV19, the J call TRBJ1-2, with D maybe TRBD1 (6 bases). V lost 6 bases and J lost 4, with 9 bases in between. Germline values: CDR1 LNHDA, CDR2 SQIVND (reference sequence). The CDR3 totals 12 residues.

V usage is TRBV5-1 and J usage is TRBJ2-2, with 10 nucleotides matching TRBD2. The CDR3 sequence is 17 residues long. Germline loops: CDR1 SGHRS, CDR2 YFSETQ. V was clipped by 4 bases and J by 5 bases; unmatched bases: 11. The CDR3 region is CASSGAGTSVGTGELFF. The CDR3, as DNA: TGCGCCAGCAGCGGCGCCGGGACTAGCGTTGGGACCGGGGAGCTGTTTTTT.

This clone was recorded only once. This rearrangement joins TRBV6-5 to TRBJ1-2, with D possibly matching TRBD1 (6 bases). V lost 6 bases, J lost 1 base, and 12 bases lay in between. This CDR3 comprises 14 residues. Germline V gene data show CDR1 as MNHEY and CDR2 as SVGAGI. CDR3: CASSRTDINYGYTF. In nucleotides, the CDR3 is TGTGCCAGCAGCCGGACAGACATTAACTATGGCTACACCTTC.

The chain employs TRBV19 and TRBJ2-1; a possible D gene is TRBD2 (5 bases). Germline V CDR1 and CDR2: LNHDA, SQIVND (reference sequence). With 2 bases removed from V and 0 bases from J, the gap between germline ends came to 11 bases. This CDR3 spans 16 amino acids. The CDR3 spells CASSIRRGSSYNEQFF. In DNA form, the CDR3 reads TGTGCCAGTAGTATACGTCGGGGAAGCTCCTACAATGAGCAGTTCTTC. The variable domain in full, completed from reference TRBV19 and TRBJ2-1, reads DGGITQSPKYLFRKEGQNVTLSCEQNLNHDAMYWYRQDPGQGLRLIYYSQIVNDFQKGDIAEGYSVSREKKESFPLTVTSAQKNPTAFYLCASSIRRGSSYNEQFFGPGTRLTVL.

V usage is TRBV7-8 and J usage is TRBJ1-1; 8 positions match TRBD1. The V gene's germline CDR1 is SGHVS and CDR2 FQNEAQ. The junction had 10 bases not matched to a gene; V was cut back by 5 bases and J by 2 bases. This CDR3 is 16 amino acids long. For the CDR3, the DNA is TGTGCCAGCAGCCCACAGCAGGGGGCCTATAACACTGAAGCTTTCTTT. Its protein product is CASSPQQGAYNTEAFF.

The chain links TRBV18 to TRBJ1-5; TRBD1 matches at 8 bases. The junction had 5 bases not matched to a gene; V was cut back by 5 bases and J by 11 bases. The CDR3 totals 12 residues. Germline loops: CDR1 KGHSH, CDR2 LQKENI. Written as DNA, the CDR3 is TGTGCCAGCTCATCGGACAGGGTGTCCCAGCATTTT. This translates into CASSSDRVSQHF. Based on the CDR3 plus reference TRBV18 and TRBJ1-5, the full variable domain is NAGVMQNPRHLVRRRGQEARLRCSPMKGHSHVYWYRQLPEEGLKFMVYLQKENIIDESGMPKERFSAEFPKEGPSILRIQQVVRGDSAAYFCASSSDRVSQHFGDGTRLSIL.

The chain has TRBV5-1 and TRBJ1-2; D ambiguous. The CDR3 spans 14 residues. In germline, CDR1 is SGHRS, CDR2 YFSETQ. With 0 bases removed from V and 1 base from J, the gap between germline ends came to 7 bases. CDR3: CASSLDSFNYGYTF. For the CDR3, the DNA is TGCGCCAGCAGCTTGGACAGCTTTAACTATGGCTACACCTTC. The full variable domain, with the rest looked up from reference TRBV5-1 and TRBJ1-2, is KAGVTQTPRYLIKTRGQQVTLSCSPISGHRSVSWYQQTPGQGLQFLFEYFSETQRNKGNFPGRFSGRQFSNSRSEMNVSTLELGDSALYLCASSLDSFNYGYTFGSGTRLTVV.

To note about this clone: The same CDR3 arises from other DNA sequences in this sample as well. CDR3 amino acids: CASSPRRGSDTQYF. The CDR3 nucleotides read TGTGCCAGCAGCCCCCGTCGGGGTTCAGATACGCAGTATTTT. The V call is TRBV7-9, the J call TRBJ2-3; a weak D match, TRBD2 (5 bases). This CDR3 has 14 amino acids. The V end was cut by 5 bases, the J end by 4 bases, with 13 bases between. Germline CDR1 and CDR2: SEHNR and FQNEAQ (reference sequence).

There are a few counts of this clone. CDR3 nucleotide sequence: TGTGCCAGCAGTCAGCCAAAGAAGGGAGTATACGGCTACACCTTC. It is translated as CASSQPKKGVYGYTF. The rearrangement joins TRBV28 to TRBJ1-2; D remains ambiguous. This CDR3 is 15 amino acids long. Germline values: CDR1 MDHEN, CDR2 SYDVKM. Trimming stripped 5 bases from V and 8 bases from J, with 21 bases between.

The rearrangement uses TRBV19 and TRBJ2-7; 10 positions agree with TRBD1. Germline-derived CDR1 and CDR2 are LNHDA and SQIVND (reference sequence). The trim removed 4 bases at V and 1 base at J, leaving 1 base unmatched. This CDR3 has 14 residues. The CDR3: CASSRDRGSYEQYF. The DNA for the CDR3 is TGTGCCAGTAGTAGGGACAGGGGTTCCTACGAGCAGTACTTC.

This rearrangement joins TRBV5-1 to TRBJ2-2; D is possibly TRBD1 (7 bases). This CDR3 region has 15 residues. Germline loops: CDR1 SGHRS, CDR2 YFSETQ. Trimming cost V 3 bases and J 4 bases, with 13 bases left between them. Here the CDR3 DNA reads TGCGCCAGCAGCTGGCGGGACAGCAGCACCGGGGAGCTGTTTTTT. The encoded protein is CASSWRDSSTGELFF.

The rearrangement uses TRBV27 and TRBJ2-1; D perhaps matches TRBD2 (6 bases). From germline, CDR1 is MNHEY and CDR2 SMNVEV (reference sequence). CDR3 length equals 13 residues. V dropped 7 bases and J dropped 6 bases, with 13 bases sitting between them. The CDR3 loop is CASKGWEANEQFF. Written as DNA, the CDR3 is TGTGCCAGCAAAGGGTGGGAGGCCAATGAGCAGTTCTTC.